This T cell receptor beta chain was retrieved from a study of post-analysis software for immune sequencing data. Study-level background: Several disease courses (relapsing-remitting, secondary progressive and progressive-relapsing) of multiple sclerosis were included. The study's findings and limits: Comparison of patients with controls showed roughly five TRBV segments more frequent in patients, TRBV5-6, TRBV5-1 and TRBV20-1 among them. Same-batch preparations were strongly co-clustered by F measure.

Remarks on this clonotype: Its matching antigen is unknown.

Carried by the TCR beta cDNA libraries were unique molecular identifiers. TCRdb itself ran the PCR reads through MiXCR, one entry per CDR3 protein. The sample holds some 690,000 distinct CDR3 sequences, roughly 27% seen once. Trimming took off 5 bases at V and 3 bases at J, with 17 bases between the two ends. Germline V CDR1 and CDR2: MDHEN, SYDVKM. The CDR3 length is 15 residues. The chain uses TRBV28 and TRBJ2-7; no firm D call. The sample was blood. The origin of this receptor is a girl between 5 and 17 years old with multiple sclerosis. This chain's CDR3 is CASSPRAIGRYEQYF. CDR3 in DNA: TGTGCCAGCAGTCCTCGGGCCATAGGGCGCTACGAGCAGTACTTC. The full variable domain, in which reference TRBV28 and TRBJ2-7 provide the parts outside the CDR3, is DVKVTQSSRYLVKRTGEKVFLECVQDMDHENMFWYRQDPGLGLRLIYFSYDVKMKEKGDIPEGYSVSREKKERFSLILESASTNQTSMYLCASSPRAIGRYEQYFGPGTRLTVT.